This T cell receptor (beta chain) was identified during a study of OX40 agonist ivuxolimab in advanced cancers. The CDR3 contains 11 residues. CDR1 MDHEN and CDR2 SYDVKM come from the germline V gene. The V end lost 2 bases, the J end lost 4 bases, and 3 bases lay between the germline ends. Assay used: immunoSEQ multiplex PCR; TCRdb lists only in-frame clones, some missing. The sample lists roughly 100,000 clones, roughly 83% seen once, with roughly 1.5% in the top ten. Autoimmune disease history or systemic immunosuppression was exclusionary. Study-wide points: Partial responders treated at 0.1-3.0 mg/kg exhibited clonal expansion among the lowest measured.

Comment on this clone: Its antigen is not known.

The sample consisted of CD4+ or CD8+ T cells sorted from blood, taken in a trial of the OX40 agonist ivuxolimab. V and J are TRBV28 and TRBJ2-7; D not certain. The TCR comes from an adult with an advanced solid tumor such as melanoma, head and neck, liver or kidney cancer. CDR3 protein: CASSLAYEQYF. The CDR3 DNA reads TGTGCCAGCAGTTTAGCGTACGAGCAGTACTTC.